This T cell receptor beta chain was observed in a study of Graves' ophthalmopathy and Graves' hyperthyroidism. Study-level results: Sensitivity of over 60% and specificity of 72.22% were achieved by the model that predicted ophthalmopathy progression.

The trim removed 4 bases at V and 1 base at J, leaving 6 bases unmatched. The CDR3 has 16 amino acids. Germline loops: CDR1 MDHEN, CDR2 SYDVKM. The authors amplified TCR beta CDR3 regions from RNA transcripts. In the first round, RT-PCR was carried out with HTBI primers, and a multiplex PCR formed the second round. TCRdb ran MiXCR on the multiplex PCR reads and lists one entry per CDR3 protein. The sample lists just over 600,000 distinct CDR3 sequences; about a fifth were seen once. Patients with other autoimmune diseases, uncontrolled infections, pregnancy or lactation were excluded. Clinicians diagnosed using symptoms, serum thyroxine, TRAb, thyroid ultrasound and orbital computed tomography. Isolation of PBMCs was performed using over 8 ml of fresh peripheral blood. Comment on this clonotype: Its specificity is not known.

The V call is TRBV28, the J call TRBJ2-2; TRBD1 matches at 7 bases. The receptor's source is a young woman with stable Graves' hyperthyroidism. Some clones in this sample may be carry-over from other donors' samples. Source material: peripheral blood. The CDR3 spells CASSSPTGMNTGELFF. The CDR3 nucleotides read TGTGCCAGCAGTTCCCCGACAGGGATGAACACCGGGGAGCTGTTTTTT.